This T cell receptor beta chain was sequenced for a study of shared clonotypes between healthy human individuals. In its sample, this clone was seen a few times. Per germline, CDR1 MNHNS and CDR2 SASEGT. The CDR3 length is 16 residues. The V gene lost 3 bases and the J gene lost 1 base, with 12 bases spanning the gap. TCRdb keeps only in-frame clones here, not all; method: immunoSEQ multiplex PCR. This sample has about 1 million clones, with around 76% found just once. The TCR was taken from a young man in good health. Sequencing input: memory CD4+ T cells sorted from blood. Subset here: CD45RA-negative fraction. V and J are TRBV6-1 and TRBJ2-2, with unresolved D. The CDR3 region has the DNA TGTGCCAGCAGTGAGCTTGTGGCCTTGAACACCGGGGAGCTGTTTTTT. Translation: CASSELVALNTGELFF.